This TCR beta chain was captured in a study of T cell responses to AZD1222 COVID-19 vaccine. Germline assignment: CDR1 KGHSH and CDR2 LQKENI. The CDR3 contains 14 residues. With V trimmed by 3 bases and J by 8 bases, 5 bases remained unmatched. The data were produced by immunoSEQ multiplex PCR, yet TCRdb's version contains in-frame clones alone and is incomplete. The data contain 200,000 to 300,000 clones, over 85% of them seen just once; the ten biggest clones take up roughly 0.6%. This material consisted of peripheral blood, taken on day 0 of AZD1222 vaccination. This sequence joins TRBV18 and TRBJ1-4, with TRBD1 identical over 8 bases. The source is an adult in good health. CDR3: CASSPGQDVEKLFF. The DNA of the CDR3 is TGTGCCAGCTCACCGGGACAGGATGTCGAAAAACTGTTTTTT.